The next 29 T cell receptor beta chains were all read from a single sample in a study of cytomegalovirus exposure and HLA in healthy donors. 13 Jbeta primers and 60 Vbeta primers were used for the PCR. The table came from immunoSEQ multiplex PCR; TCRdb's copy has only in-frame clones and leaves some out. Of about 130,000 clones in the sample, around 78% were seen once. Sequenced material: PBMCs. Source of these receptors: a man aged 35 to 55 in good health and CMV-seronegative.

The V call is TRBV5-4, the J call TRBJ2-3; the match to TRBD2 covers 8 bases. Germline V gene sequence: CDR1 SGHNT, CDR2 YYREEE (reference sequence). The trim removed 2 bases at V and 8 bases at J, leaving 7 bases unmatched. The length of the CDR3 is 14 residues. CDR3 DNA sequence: TGTGCCAGCAGCTTTACGGGGGGGCCTAGTACGCAGTATTTT. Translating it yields CASSFTGGPSTQYF. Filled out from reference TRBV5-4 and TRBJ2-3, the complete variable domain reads ETGVTQSPTHLIKTRGQQVTLRCSSQSGHNTVSWYQQALGQGPQFIFQYYREEENGRGNFPPRFSGLQFPNYSSELNVNALELDDSALYLCASSFTGGPSTQYFGPGTRLTVL.

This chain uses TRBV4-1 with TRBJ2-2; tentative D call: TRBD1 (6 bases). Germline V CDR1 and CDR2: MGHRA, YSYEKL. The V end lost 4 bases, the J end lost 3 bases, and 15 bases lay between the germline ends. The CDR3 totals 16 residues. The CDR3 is CASSRRQDFYTGELFF. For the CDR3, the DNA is TGCGCCAGCAGCCGAAGACAGGACTTCTACACCGGGGAGCTGTTTTTT.

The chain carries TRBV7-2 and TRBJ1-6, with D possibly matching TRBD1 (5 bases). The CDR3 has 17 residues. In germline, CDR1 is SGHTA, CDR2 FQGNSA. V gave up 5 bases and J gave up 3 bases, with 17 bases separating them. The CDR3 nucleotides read TGTGCCAGCAGCCTACCTCTTCGACAGAGCTATAATTCACCCCTCCACTTT. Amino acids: CASSLPLRQSYNSPLHF.

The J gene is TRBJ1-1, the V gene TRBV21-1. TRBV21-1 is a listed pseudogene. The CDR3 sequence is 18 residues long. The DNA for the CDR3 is TGTGCCAGCAGCCCAGCATCCCACCGGGACTCCAGTCACACTGAAGCTTTCTTT. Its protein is CASSPASHRDSSHTEAFF.

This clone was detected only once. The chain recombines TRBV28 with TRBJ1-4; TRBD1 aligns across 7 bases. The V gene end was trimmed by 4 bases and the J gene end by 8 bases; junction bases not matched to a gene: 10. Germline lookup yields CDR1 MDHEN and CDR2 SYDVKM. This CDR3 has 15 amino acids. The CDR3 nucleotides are TGTGCCAGCAGTTCTCCGGGACAGAGGAGCGAAAAACTGTTTTTT. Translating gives CASSSPGQRSEKLFF.

The CDR3, as DNA: TGTGCCAGCAGCTTTGGGGAGGGCTATGGCTACACCTTC. It is translated as CASSFGEGYGYTF. The chain joins TRBV5-4 to TRBJ1-2; D is unclear. CDR1 and CDR2 from the germline V gene are SGHNT and YYREEE (reference sequence). V was clipped by 2 bases and J by 4 bases, with 9 bases between them. CDR3 length: 13 residues.

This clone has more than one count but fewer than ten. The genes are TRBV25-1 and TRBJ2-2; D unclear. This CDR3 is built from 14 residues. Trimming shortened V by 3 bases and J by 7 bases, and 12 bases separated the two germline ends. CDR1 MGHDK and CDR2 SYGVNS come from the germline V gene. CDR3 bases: TGTGCCAGCAGTGAGATACTACACGGCGGGGAGCTGTTTTTT. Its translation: CASSEILHGGELFF. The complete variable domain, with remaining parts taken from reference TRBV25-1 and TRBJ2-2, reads EADIYQTPRYLVIGTGKKITLECSQTMGHDKMYWYQQDPGMELHLIHYSYGVNSTEKGDLSSESTVSRIRTEHFPLTLESARPSHTSQYLCASSEILHGGELFFGEGSRLTVL.

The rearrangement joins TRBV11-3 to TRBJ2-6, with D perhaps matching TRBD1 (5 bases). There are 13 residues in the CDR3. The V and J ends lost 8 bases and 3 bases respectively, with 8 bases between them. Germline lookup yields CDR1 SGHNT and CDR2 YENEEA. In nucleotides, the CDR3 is TGTGCCAGCTCTAGGGGTGGGGCCAACGTCCTGACTTTC. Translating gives CASSRGGANVLTF.

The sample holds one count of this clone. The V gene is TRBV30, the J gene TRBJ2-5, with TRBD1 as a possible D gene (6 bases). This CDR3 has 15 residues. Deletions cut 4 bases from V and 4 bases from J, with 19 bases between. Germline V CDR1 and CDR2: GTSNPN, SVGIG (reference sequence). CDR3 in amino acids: CAWTGTTGRRETQYF. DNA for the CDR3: TGTGCCTGGACGGGGACAACAGGGAGACGAGAGACCCAGTACTTC.

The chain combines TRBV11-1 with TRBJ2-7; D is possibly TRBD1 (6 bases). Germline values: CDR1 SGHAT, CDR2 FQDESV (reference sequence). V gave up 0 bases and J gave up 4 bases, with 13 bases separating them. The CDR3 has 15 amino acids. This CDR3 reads CASSLADYRVYEQYF. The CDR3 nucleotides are TGTGCCAGCAGCTTAGCCGATTACAGGGTATACGAGCAGTACTTC.

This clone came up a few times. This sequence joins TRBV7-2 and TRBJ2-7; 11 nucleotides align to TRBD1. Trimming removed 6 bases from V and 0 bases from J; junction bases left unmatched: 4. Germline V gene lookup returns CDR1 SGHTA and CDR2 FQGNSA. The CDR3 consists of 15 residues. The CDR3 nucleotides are TGTGCCAGCAGTTCCGGGACAGGGGGCTCCTACGAGCAGTACTTC. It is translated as CASSSGTGGSYEQYF.

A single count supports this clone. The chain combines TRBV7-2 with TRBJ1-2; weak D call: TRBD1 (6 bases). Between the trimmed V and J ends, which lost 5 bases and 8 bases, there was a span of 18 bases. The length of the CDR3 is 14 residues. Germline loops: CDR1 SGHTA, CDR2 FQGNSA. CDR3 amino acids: CASSPQGREDGYTF. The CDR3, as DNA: TGTGCCAGCAGCCCACAGGGCCGGGAGGACGGCTACACCTTC.

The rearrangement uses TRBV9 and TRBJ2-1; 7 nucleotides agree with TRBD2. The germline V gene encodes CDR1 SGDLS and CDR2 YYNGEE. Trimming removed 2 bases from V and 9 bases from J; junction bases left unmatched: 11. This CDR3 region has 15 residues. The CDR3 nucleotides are TGTGCCAGCAGCGTTGTAGATCGGGGGGAGAGTGAGCAGTTCTTC. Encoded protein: CASSVVDRGESEQFF.

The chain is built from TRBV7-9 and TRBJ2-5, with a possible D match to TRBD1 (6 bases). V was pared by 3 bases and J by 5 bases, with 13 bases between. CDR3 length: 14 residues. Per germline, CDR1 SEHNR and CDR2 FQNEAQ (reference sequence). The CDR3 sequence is CASSFPDRLETQYF. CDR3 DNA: TGTGCCAGCAGCTTCCCGGACAGATTGGAGACCCAGTACTTC.

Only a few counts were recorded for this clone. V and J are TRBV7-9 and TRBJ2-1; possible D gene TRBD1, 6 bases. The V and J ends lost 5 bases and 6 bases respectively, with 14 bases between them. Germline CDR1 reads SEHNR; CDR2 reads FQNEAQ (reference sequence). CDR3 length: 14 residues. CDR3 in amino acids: CASSQVVGANEQFF. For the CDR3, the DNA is TGTGCCAGCAGCCAAGTAGTGGGGGCCAATGAGCAGTTCTTC. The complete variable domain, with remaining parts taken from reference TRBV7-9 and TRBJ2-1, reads DTGVSQNPRHKITKRGQNVTFRCDPISEHNRLYWYRQTLGQGPEFLTYFQNEAQLEKSRLLSDRFSAERPKGSFSTLEIQRTEQGDSAMYLCASSQVVGANEQFFGPGTRLTVL.

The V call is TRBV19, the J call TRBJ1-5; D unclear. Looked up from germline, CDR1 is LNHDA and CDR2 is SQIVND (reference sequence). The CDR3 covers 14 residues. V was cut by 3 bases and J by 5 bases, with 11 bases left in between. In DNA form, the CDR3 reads TGTGCCAGTAGTATGGGGAGTTACTATCAGCCCCAGCATTTT. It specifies CASSMGSYYQPQHF.

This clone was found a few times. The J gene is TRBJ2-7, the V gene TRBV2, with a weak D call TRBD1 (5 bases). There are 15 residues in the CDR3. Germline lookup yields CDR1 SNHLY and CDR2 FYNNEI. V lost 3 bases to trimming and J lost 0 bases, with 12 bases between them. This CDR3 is CASSESDTISYEQYF. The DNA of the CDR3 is TGTGCCAGCAGTGAGTCGGACACGATCTCCTACGAGCAGTACTTC.

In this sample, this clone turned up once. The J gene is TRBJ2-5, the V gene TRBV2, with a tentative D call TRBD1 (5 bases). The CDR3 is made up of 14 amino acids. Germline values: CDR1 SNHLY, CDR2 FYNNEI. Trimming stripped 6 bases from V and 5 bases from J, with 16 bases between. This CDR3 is CASRDLRGGETQYF. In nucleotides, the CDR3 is TGTGCCAGCAGGGATCTAAGGGGCGGCGAGACCCAGTACTTC. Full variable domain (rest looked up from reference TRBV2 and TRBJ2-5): EPEVTQTPSHQVTQMGQEVILRCVPISNHLYFYWYRQILGQKVEFLVSFYNNEISEKSEIFDDQFSVERPDGSNFTLKIRSTKLEDSAMYFCASRDLRGGETQYFGPGTRLLVL.

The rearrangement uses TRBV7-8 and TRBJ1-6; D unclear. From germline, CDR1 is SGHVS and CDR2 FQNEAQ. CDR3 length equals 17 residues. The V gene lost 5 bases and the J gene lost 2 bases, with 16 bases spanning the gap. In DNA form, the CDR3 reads TGTGCCAGCAGCACGGGGTCACAAGTAACCTATAATTCACCCCTCCACTTT. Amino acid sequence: CASSTGSQVTYNSPLHF.

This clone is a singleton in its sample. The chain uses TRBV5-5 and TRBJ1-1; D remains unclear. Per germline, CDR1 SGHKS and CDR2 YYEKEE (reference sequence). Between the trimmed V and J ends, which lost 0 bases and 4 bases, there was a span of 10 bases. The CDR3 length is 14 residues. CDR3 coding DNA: TGTGCCAGCAGCTTGGTGGCAGGTAGCACTGAAGCTTTCTTT. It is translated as CASSLVAGSTEAFF.

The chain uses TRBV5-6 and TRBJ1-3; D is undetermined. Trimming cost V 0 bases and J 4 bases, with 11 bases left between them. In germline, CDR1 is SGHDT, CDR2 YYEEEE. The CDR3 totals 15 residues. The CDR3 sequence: CASSLGSVGGNTIYF. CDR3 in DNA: TGTGCCAGCAGCTTGGGTTCGGTGGGCGGAAACACCATATATTTT.

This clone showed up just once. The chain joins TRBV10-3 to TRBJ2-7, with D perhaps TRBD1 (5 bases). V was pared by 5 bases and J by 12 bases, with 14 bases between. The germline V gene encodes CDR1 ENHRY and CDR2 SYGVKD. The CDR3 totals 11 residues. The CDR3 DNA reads TGTGCCATCAGTTCTCAGGGCCTGGTGTACTTC. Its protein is CAISSQGLVYF.

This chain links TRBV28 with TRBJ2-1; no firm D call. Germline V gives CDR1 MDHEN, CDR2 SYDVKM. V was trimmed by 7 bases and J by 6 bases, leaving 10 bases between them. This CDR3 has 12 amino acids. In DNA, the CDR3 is TGTGCCAGCACGTCAGGAATCAATGAGCAGTTCTTC. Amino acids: CASTSGINEQFF.

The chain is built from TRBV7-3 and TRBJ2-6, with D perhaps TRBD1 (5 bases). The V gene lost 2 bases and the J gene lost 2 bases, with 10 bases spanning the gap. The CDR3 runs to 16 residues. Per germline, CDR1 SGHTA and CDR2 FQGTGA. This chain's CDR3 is CASSLGPGPGANVLTF. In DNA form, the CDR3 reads TGTGCCAGCAGCTTAGGGCCAGGGCCTGGGGCCAACGTCCTGACTTTC.

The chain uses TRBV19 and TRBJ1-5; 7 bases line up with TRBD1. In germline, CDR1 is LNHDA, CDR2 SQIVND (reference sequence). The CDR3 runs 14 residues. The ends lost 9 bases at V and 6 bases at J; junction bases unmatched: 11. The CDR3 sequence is CASQYRGSRQPQHF. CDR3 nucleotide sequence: TGTGCCAGCCAATACAGGGGTTCGCGTCAGCCCCAGCATTTT.

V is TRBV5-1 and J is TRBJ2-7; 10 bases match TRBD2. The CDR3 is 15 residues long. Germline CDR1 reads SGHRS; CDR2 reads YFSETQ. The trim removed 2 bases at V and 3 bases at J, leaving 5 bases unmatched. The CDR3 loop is CASSLTSGAYYEQYF. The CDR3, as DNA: TGCGCCAGCAGCTTAACTAGCGGGGCCTACTACGAGCAGTACTTC.

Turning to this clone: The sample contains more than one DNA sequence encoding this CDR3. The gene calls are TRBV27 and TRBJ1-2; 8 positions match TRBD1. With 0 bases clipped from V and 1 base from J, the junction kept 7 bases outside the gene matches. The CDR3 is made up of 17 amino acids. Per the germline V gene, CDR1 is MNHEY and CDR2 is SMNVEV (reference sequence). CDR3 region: CASSLSGQGAFNYGYTF. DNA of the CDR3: TGTGCCAGCAGTTTATCGGGGCAGGGGGCCTTTAACTATGGCTACACCTTC.

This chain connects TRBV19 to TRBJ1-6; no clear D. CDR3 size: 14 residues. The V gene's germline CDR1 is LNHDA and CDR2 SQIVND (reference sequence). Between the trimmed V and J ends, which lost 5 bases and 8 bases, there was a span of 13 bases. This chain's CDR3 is CASSSEGSYSPLHF. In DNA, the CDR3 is TGTGCCAGTAGTTCCGAGGGATCCTATTCACCCCTCCACTTT.

The CDR3 reads CATRTGSSGGYTF. CDR3 nucleotides: TGCGCCACCCGGACAGGGTCATCGGGTGGCTACACCTTC. The J gene is TRBJ1-2, the V gene TRBV5-1, with 8 bases lining up with TRBD1. The germline V gene encodes CDR1 SGHRS and CDR2 YFSETQ. V dropped 9 bases and J dropped 7; count of bases not matched to a gene: 11. The CDR3 is made up of 13 amino acids.